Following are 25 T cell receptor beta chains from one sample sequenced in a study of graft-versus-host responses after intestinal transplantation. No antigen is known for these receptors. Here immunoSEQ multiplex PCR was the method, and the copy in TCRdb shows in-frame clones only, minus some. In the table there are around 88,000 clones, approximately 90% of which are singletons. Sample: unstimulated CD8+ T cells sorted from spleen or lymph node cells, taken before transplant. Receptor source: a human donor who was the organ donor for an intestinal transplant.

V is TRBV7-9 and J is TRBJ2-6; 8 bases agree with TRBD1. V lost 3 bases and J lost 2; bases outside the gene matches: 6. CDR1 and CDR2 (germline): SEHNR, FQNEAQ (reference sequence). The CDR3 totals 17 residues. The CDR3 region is CASSFETGDPGANVLTF. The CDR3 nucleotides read TGTGCCAGCAGCTTCGAGACAGGGGATCCTGGGGCCAACGTCCTGACTTTC.

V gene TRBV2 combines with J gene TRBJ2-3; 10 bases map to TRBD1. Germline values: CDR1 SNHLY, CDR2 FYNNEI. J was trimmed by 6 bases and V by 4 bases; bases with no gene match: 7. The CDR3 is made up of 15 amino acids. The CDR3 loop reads CASSGGTGEGDTQYF. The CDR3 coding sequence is TGTGCCAGCAGTGGAGGGACAGGGGAAGGTGATACGCAGTATTTT.

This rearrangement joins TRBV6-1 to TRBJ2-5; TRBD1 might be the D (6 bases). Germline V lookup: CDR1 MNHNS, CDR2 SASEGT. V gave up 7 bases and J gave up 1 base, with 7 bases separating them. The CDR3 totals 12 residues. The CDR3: CASTDSQETQYF. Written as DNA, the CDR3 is TGTGCCAGCACGGACAGCCAAGAGACCCAGTACTTC.

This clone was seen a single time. CDR3 region: CASSLVEGVPNTEAFF. The CDR3 DNA reads as TGTGCCAGCAGCTTAGTTGAGGGAGTCCCGAACACTGAAGCTTTCTTT. This rearrangement joins TRBV7-8 to TRBJ1-1, with no clear D. CDR3 length equals 16 residues. Trimming took off 1 base at V and 1 base at J, with 13 bases between the two ends. Germline V gives CDR1 SGHVS, CDR2 FQNEAQ.

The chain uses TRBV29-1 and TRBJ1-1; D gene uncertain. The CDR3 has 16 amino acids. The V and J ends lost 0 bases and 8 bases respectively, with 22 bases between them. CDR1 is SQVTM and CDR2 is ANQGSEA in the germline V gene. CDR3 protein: CSVEDRSPFAYSEAFF. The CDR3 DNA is TGCAGCGTTGAAGATAGGTCCCCTTTCGCCTATTCGGAAGCTTTCTTT.

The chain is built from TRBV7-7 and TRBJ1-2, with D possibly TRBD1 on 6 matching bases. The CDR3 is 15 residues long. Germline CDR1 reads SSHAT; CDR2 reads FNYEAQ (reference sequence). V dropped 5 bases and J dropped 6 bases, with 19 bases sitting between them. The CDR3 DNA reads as TGTGCCAGCAGCCCGTTGGGGGCGCTTTCGAATGGCTACACCTTC. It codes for CASSPLGALSNGYTF.

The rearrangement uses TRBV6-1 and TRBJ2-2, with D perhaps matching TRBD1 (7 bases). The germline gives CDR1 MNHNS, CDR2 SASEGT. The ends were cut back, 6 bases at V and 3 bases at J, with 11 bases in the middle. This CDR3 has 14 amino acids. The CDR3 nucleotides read TGTGCCAGCAGACCCAGGGGGGACACCGGGGAGCTGTTTTTT. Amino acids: CASRPRGDTGELFF.

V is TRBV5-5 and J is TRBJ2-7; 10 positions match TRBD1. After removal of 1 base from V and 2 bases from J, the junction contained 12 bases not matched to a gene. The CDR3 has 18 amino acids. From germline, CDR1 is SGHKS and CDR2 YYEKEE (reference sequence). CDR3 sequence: CASSLSIGLGTGAYEQYF. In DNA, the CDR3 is TGTGCCAGCAGCTTGTCCATCGGCCTTGGGACAGGGGCCTACGAGCAGTACTTC.

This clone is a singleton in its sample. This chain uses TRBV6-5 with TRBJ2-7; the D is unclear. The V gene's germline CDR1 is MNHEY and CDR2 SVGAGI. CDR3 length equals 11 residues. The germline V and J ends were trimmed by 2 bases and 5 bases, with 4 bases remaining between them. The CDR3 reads CASSYEDEQYF. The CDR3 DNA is TGTGCCAGCAGTTACGAAGACGAGCAGTACTTC.

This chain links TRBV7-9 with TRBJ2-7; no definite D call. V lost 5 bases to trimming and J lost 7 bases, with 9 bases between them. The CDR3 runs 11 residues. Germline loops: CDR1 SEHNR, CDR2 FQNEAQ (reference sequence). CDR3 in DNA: TGTGCCAGCAGCCATGCGTCGGAGCAGTACTTC. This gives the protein CASSHASEQYF.

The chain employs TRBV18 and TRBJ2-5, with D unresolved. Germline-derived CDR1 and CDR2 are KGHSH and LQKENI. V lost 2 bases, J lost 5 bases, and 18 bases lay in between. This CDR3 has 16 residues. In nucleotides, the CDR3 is TGTGCCAGCTCACCAATATCCGCGGTGTCCAGGGAGACCCAGTACTTC. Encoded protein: CASSPISAVSRETQYF.

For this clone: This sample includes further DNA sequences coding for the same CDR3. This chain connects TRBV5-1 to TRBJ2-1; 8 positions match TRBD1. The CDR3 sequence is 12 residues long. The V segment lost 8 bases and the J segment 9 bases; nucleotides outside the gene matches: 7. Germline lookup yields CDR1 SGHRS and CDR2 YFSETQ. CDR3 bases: TGCGCCAGTAGCCCGGACAGGGTTGAGCAGTTCTTC. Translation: CASSPDRVEQFF. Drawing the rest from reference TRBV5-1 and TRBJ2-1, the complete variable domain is KAGVTQTPRYLIKTRGQQVTLSCSPISGHRSVSWYQQTPGQGLQFLFEYFSETQRNKGNFPGRFSGRQFSNSRSEMNVSTLELGDSALYLCASSPDRVEQFFGPGTRLTVL.

CDR3 sequence (DNA): TGTGCCAGCAGCCTGGCGATGACAGATACGCAGTATTTT. Translating gives CASSLAMTDTQYF. The chain employs TRBV5-6 and TRBJ2-3; D gene ambiguous. V shed 4 bases and J shed 3 bases, with 9 bases lying between them. This CDR3 region has 13 residues. The germline gives CDR1 SGHDT, CDR2 YYEEEE.

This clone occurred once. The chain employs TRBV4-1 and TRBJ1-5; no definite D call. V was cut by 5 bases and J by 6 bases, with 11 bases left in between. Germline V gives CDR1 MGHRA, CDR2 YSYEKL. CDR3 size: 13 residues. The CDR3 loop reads CASSMATSQPQHF. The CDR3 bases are TGCGCCAGCAGCATGGCAACGAGTCAGCCCCAGCATTTT.

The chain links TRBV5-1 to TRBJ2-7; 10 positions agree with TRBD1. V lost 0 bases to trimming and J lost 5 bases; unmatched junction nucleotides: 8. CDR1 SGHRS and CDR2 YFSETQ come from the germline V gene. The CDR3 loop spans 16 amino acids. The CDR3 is CASSLAVGQGVHEQYF. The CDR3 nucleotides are TGCGCCAGCAGCTTGGCCGTAGGACAGGGGGTCCACGAGCAGTACTTC.

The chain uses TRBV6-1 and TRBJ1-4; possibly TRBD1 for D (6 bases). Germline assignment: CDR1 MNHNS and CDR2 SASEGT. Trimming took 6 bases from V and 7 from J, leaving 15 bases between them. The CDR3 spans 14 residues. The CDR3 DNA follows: TGTGCCAGCAGGTTTACAGGGTTCCCTGAAAAACTGTTTTTT. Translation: CASRFTGFPEKLFF.

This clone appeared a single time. The CDR3 nucleotides read TGTGCCATCAGCCTGACAGGGATCAACTATGGCTACACCTTC. It translates to CAISLTGINYGYTF. V is TRBV10-3 and J is TRBJ1-2; the match to TRBD1 covers 7 bases. Trimming cost V 6 bases and J 2 bases; bases outside gene matches: 6. Germline CDR1 reads ENHRY; CDR2 reads SYGVKD. The CDR3 consists of 14 residues.

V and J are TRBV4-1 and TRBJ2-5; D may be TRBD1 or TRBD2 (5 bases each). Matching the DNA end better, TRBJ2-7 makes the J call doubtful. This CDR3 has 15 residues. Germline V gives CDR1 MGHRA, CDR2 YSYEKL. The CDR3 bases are TGCGCCAGCAGCCAAGCCCCCCGGGACGGCTACGAGCAGTACTTC. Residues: CASSQAPRDGYEQYF.

CDR3 sequence: CASSSESWGFVPDTQYF. CDR3 coding DNA: TGTGCCAGCTCATCCGAGAGTTGGGGGTTCGTCCCAGATACGCAGTATTTT. V is TRBV18 and J is TRBJ2-3; D tentatively reads TRBD1 or TRBD2 (5 bases each). V was shortened by 5 bases and J by 4 bases, with 22 bases between the two germline ends. CDR1 and CDR2 (germline): KGHSH, LQKENI. The CDR3 is 17 amino acids.

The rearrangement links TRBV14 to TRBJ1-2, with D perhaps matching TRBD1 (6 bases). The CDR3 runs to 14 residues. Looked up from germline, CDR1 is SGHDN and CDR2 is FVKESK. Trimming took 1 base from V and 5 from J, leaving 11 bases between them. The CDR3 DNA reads TGTGCCAGCAGCCAAGTTTCCACAGGGTATGGCTACACCTTC. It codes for CASSQVSTGYGYTF.

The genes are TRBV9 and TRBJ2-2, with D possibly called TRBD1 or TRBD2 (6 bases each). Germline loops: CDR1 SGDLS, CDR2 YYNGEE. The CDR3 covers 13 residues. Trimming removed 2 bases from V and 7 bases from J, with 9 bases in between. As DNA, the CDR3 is TGTGCCAGCAGCGTCGGGGGCTTCGGGGAGCTGTTTTTT. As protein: CASSVGGFGELFF.

The CDR3 region is CASSQGQGSGNTIYF. The CDR3 DNA is TGCGCCAGCAGCCAAGGACAGGGATCTGGAAACACCATATATTTT. This chain links TRBV4-1 with TRBJ1-3; TRBD1 matches at 7 bases. This CDR3 contains 15 residues. Germline loops: CDR1 MGHRA, CDR2 YSYEKL. V lost 1 base to trimming and J lost 1 base; unmatched junction nucleotides: 1.

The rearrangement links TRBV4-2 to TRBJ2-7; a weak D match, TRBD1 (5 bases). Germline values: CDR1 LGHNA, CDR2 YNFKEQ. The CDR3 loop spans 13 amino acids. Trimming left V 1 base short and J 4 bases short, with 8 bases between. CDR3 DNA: TGTGCCAGCAGCCAAGGGACAAATTACGAGCAGTACTTC. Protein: CASSQGTNYEQYF.

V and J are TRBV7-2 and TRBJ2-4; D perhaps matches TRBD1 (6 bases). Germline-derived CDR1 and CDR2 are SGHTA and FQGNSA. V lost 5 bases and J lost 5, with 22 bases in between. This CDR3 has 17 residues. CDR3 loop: CASSLGPGHQGENIQYF. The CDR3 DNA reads TGTGCCAGCAGCCTAGGCCCGGGACACCAAGGGGAAAACATTCAGTACTTC.

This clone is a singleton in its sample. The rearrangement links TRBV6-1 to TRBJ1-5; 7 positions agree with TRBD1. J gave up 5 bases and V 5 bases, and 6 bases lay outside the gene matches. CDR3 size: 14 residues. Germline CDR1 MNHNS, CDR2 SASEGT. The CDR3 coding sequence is TGTGCCAGCAGTCAATCAGGGGGTTATCAGCCCCAGCATTTT. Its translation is CASSQSGGYQPQHF.